The clone carrying this T cell receptor beta chain has a count of ten or more. CDR3 length: 15 amino acids. CDR1 and CDR2 from the germline V gene are SGHAT and FQNNGV. V lost 5 bases and J lost 0, with 14 bases in between. This entry is derived from a study of T cells in Graves' hyperthyroidism and ophthalmopathy. The CDR3 regions of TCR beta were amplified from RNA transcripts. First-round RT-PCR with HTBI primers amplified the TCR CDR3 region. Each CDR3 protein gets one entry after TCRdb re-called the multiplex PCR reads with MiXCR. The data show hundreds of thousands of distinct CDR3 sequences, under 20% seen once.

The V gene is TRBV11-2, the J gene TRBJ2-7; D is unresolved. Sequencing was carried out using blood. The receptor's source is a woman in her twenties or thirties with Graves' hyperthyroidism. The CDR3: CASSREASSSYEQYF. In DNA, the CDR3 is TGTGCCAGCAGCCGAGAAGCTTCCAGCTCCTACGAGCAGTACTTC. The full variable domain, in which reference TRBV11-2 and TRBJ2-7 provide the parts outside the CDR3, is EAGVAQSPRYKIIEKRQSVAFWCNPISGHATLYWYQQILGQGPKLLIQFQNNGVVDDSQLPKDRFSAERLKGVDSTLKIQPAKLEDSAVYLCASSREASSSYEQYFGPGTRLTVT.